The sequence of this T cell receptor (beta chain) was determined in a study of blood T cell repertoires in COVID-19. For the study at large: Acute and convalescent COVID-19 specimens originated in the United States, Italy and Spain.

In the original analysis: Nucleated cell number was recorded as an estimate derived from reference gene primer amplification. TCRdb's table, derived via immunoSEQ multiplex PCR, lists solely in-frame clones and lacks some. V, J and clone size are taken as reported in that table, and D and trimming were inferred from the DNA itself. The sample has about 300,000 clones; approximately 85% are singletons. Participants were aged about 18 to 89 years from some 24 US areas. Cohorts were assigned according to the clinical history that participants reported. This clone turned up a few times. The receptor comes from a man aged 25-45 years who had recovered from COVID-19. The sample was PBMCs or T cells enriched from blood (not recorded which).

This CDR3 is CASSLEPLRADTGELFF. The CDR3 region has the DNA TGCGCCAGCAGCTTGGAGCCACTCAGAGCGGACACCGGGGAGCTGTTTTTT. The chain links TRBV5-1 to TRBJ2-2; weak D call: TRBD2 (5 bases). The CDR3 has 17 residues. The V end lost 0 bases, the J end lost 3 bases, and 15 bases lay between the germline ends. Germline CDR1 and CDR2: SGHRS and YFSETQ.